This T cell receptor beta chain is drawn from a study of T cell repertoires in cytomegalovirus infection. Study-wide findings and caveats: Across the ex vivo response, the dominant clonotypes were HLA-C-restricted CMV-specific TCR beta clonotypes.

This clonotype was observed a few times. What it binds is not known. Germline V lookup: CDR1 MNHEY, CDR2 SVGEGT. Trimming removed 6 bases from V and 0 bases from J, with 11 bases in between. The CDR3 is 14 amino acids. TCRdb itself ran the reads through MiXCR, one entry per CDR3 protein. The sample carries 350,000 to 450,000 distinct CDR3 sequences, around 18% recorded once. The sequence derives from a human donor in good health (CMV status not recorded). Some clones in this sample may be carry-over from other donors' samples. Sequencing was done on a sample of PBMCs. The chain couples TRBV6-2 or TRBV6-3 to TRBJ1-1; D is uncertain. This CDR3 is CASSPDLMNTEAFF. CDR3 nucleotide sequence: TGTGCCAGCAGCCCGGACCTTATGAACACTGAAGCTTTCTTT.